This T cell receptor beta chain came from a study of CD8+CD57+ T cells in acquired aplastic anemia. Study details: The average for DNA from sorted CD4+ and CD8+ cells was roughly 3 ug.

This clonotype was seen repeatedly, ten times or more. Its antigen remains unidentified. Points from the study as a whole: Some 29 CD8+ CDR3 sequences were shared between patients and controls. Patients and controls were not found to differ significantly in CD8+ Simpson's diversity.

Germline lookup yields CDR1 SGDLS and CDR2 YYNGEE. Trimming took 0 bases from V and 4 from J, leaving 14 bases between them. There are 16 residues in the CDR3. TCR beta VDJ combinations and CDR3 sequences were profiled from genomic DNA. TCRdb re-derived calls from the reads in MiXCR, one entry per CDR3 protein. The sample has 150,000 to 200,000 distinct CDR3 sequences; around half are singletons. Sequencing involved patients with CD8+CD57+ cell expansion previously shown by flow cytometry. This clonotype originated in a human donor with aplastic anemia. Sequenced sample: sorted CD4+, CD8+, or CD8+CD57+ T cells (not recorded which) from PBMCs. The chain links TRBV9 to TRBJ1-3, with a weak D call TRBD1 (5 bases). The CDR3 spells CASSVEASGHGNTIYF. The CDR3 DNA is TGTGCCAGCAGCGTAGAGGCTTCGGGGCACGGAAACACCATATATTTT.